The sequence of this TCR beta chain was determined in a study of T cell repertoires in cytomegalovirus infection. In the study overall: Recently identified HLA-C-restricted CMV epitopes were used, and well-studied HLA-B-restricted CMV epitopes were used as well. CMV infection plus the matching HLA type was flagged by public TCR beta signatures. Study-level findings and limits: The ex vivo response was dominated by HLA-C-restricted CMV-specific TCR beta clonotypes. Using cumulative public TCR beta family frequency, the authors identified those who carried CMV together with the relevant HLA.

Germline CDR1 SGHTA, CDR2 FQGTGA. The CDR3 is made up of 14 amino acids. Trimming stripped 4 bases from V and 4 bases from J, with 13 bases between. Comments on this clonotype: Its antigen is not identified.

MiXCR, run by TCRdb on the reads, gives a single entry per CDR3 protein. The sample has approximately 990,000 distinct CDR3 sequences, around 32% seen once. This sample comprised cultured CD8+ T cells from PBMCs, obtained from culture after CMV antigen stimulation. The chain couples TRBV7-3 to TRBJ1-2; possibly TRBD1 for D (5 bases). This sequence was found in a human donor in good health (CMV status not recorded). Some clones in this sample may be carry-over from other donors' samples. The CDR3 protein is CASSSDGARYGYTF. DNA for the CDR3: TGTGCCAGCAGCTCGGACGGGGCCCGCTATGGCTACACCTTC.